This TCR beta chain is drawn from a study of PD-L1 blockade in urothelial cancer. Overall study findings and caveats: Better survival was forecast by a pretreatment blood TCR clonality below the median.

Time point specified: peripheral blood 6 weeks after treatment start. Sequenced by immunoSEQ multiplex PCR; TCRdb stores in-frame clones only, minus some. The sample records around 50,000 clones, approximately 85% being singletons. J lost 1 base, V lost 0 bases, and 11 bases had no gene match. This CDR3 spans 20 amino acids. Germline V CDR1 and CDR2: SGHAT, FQNNGV. Concerning this clone itself: The antigen is unknown.

The clonotype comes from a man aged 50-59 years with urothelial cancer. The V gene is TRBV11-2, the J gene TRBJ2-4; 11 positions agree with TRBD2. The sample here was PBMCs, taken around atezolizumab (anti-PD-L1) treatment. CDR3 in DNA: TGTGCCAGCAGCTTAGAGGTGGAACTAGCGGGAGTTAGGGCCAAAAACATTCAGTACTTC. It codes for CASSLEVELAGVRAKNIQYF.